A selection of T cell receptor beta chains follows, all from one sample in a study of blood T cells in healthy people across ages. MiXCR, applied by TCRdb to the 5' RACE reads, yields one record per CDR3 protein. The sample yields about 1.5 million distinct CDR3 sequences, under 55% seen once. Sequenced: blood. These receptors came from a woman under 30 in good health. CDR3s leave out the opening cysteine and the closing phenylalanine or tryptophan.

V	J	CDR3
TRBV20-1	TRBJ2-1	SASLGQGVDEQF
TRBV27	TRBJ1-5	ASRDLTDSNQPQH
TRBV7-2	TRBJ2-7	ASSLDPRSSYEQY
TRBV24-1	TRBJ1-2	ATSAGTVPYGYT
TRBV20-1	TRBJ2-3	SAGLAGKGGTQY
TRBV15	TRBJ2-5	ATSRGSAQETQY
TRBV9	TRBJ2-3	ASSVSGTTDTQY
TRBV20-1	TRBJ2-7	SAIRDRGYEQY
TRBV10-3	TRBJ1-2	AITPGTYGYT
TRBV9	TRBJ2-7	ASSVAPGRAYEQY
TRBV27	TRBJ2-5	ASWDRGMEQY
TRBV20-1	TRBJ1-2	GARGTKANHGYT
TRBV19	TRBJ2-1	ASQQGDGEQF
TRBV21-1	TRBJ2-3	ASSKRGRGITDTQY
TRBV5-1	TRBJ2-6	ASSSGANSGANVLT
TRBV20-1	TRBJ2-1	SASTTSGNIGEQF
TRBV2	TRBJ2-4	ASSRRSSGDYIQY
TRBV27	TRBJ1-2	ASRGLDRHYGYT
TRBV2	TRBJ1-5	ATQREQGSNQPQH
TRBV11-2	TRBJ1-4	ASSLDPGEYEKLF
TRBV4-3	TRBJ1-5	ASSQFQGGNQPQH
TRBV28	TRBJ2-5	PSTFAEGTQY
TRBV7-9	TRBJ2-7	AIVRDGREFYEQY
TRBV9	TRBJ2-5	ASSGSPQSTQETQY
TRBV3-1	TRBJ2-3	ASSQQGTIRDTQY
TRBV29-1	TRBJ1-2	SAPGGHYGYT
TRBV10-3	TRBJ2-5	AISESIRRETQY
TRBV10-3	TRBJ1-2	AISDQQGRGYT
TRBV5-5	TRBJ1-2	ASSRDSHGYT
TRBV7-6	TRBJ2-7	ASSTYIDRAYEQY
TRBV29-1	TRBJ2-1	SVMPSGTPNEQF